The 20 T cell receptor beta chains presented below share a single source sample, sequenced in a study of CDR3 diversity in severe acne (dated by TCRdb to the late 2010s). Library construction relied on PCR. Instrument on record: Illumina HiSeq 2000. TCRdb reworked the public reads: Q25 trimming with fastp, MiXCR clone assembly, productive beta chains retained. Merged by CDR3 protein, the rows form single entries marked with the most common genes and DNA. For this sample the table gives 97,000 or so distinct CDR3 sequences, of which more than 45% were detected only once. The top ten constitute roughly 12% of the sample. The source material was blood. The origin of the receptors is a male donor with acne.

The J gene is TRBJ2-2, the V gene TRBV5-1; TRBD1 matches 8 bases. In germline, CDR1 is SGHRS, CDR2 YFSETQ. Trimming took 4 bases from V and 2 from J; bases not matched to a gene: 4. The CDR3 covers 15 residues. CDR3 in amino acids: CASSHGQGNTGELFF. In DNA form, the CDR3 reads TGCGCCAGCAGCCACGGACAGGGAAACACCGGGGAGCTGTTTTTT.

At least ten counts were recorded for this clonotype. The rearrangement joins TRBV7-8 to TRBJ1-1; D is uncertain. CDR3 length equals 15 residues. In germline, CDR1 is SGHVS, CDR2 FQNEAQ. Trimming took off 1 base at V and 1 base at J, with 10 bases between the two ends. CDR3 sequence: CASSLERVSNTEAFF. CDR3 DNA: TGTGCCAGCAGCTTAGAGCGAGTTTCGAACACTGAAGCTTTCTTT.

The chain carries TRBV7-2 and TRBJ2-6; TRBD2 matches at 9 bases. CDR3 length: 14 amino acids. J lost 4 bases, V lost 9 bases, and 4 bases had no gene match. CDR1 SGHTA and CDR2 FQGNSA come from the germline V gene. CDR3 sequence (DNA): TGTGCCAGAGGACTAGCGAGCGGGGCCAACGTCCTGACTTTC. Translation gives CARGLASGANVLTF.

The table lists this clonotype with many counts. The CDR3 nucleotides read TGTGCCAGCAGTGAATTCTGGGATGGAAACACCATATATTTT. Translation: CASSEFWDGNTIYF. V and J are TRBV25-1 and TRBJ1-3; D ambiguous. CDR1 and CDR2 from the germline V gene are MGHDK and SYGVNS. The CDR3 has 14 amino acids. V was pared by 1 base and J by 3 bases, with 7 bases between.

This clonotype was counted a single time. Here the CDR3 DNA reads TGCAGTGCTAGAGATCGGAACCACTATGGCTACACCTTC. Its translation is CSARDRNHYGYTF. The rearrangement links TRBV20-1 to TRBJ1-2; D is ambiguous. The CDR3 consists of 13 residues. Trimming pared 0 bases from V and 3 bases from J, leaving 8 bases between. Germline V lookup: CDR1 DFQATT, CDR2 SNEGSKA (reference sequence).

Turning to this clonotype: An end of the junction does not agree with germline; a read error may underlie this. J is TRBJ2-2 and V is TRBV19, with a tentative D call TRBD2 (5 bases). In germline, CDR1 is LNHDA, CDR2 SQIVND (reference sequence). The CDR3 has 17 residues. CDR3 sequence reads: CASSIRLRTSNTGEPFF. CDR3 nucleotides: TGTGCCAGTAGTATACGTCTGCGGACTTCGAACACCGGGGAGCCGTTTTTT.

The table lists this clonotype with many counts. The rearrangement links TRBV28 to TRBJ1-5; the D is unclear. CDR3 length: 12 amino acids. The ends were cut back, 5 bases at V and 4 bases at J, with 6 bases in the middle. CDR1 and CDR2 (germline): MDHEN, SYDVKM. The CDR3 spells CASSERNQPQHF. CDR3 bases: TGTGCCAGCAGTGAACGGAATCAGCCCCAGCATTTT.

A note on this clonotype: A much more abundant neighbour one base away suggests this may be a read error. V gene TRBV6-6 combines with J gene TRBJ1-5; D ambiguous. Germline CDR1 and CDR2: MNHNY and SVGAGI (reference sequence). This CDR3 has 16 amino acids. The V end was cut by 5 bases, the J end by 0 bases, with 14 bases between. CDR3 in amino acids: CASSEFRAYSNQPQHF. Written as DNA, the CDR3 is TGTGCCAGCAGTGAATTCCGCGCCTATAGCAATCAGCCCCAGCATTTT.

This clonotype was seen at least ten times. The chain uses TRBV5-8 and TRBJ2-5; D is unresolved. Germline V lookup: CDR1 SGHTS, CDR2 YDEGEE. This CDR3 region has 14 residues. Trimming cost V 0 bases and J 2 bases, with 8 bases left between them. The CDR3 DNA is TGTGCCAGCAGCTTGGCCGAAGAGCAAGAGACCCAGTACTTC. It encodes CASSLAEEQETQYF.

The chain couples TRBV6-5 to TRBJ2-5; the D gene is possibly TRBD2 (5 bases). Trimming took off 5 bases at V and 5 bases at J, with 18 bases between the two ends. CDR3 length: 15 residues. Germline CDR1 reads MNHEY; CDR2 reads SVGAGI. The CDR3 nucleotides are TGTGCCAGCAGTGCTAGCACCCATGGCGGGGAGACCCAGTACTTC. Its protein product is CASSASTHGGETQYF.

This clonotype was found many times. The gene calls are TRBV18 and TRBJ1-5, with D unclear. V lost 4 bases to trimming and J lost 4 bases, with 11 bases between them. CDR1 is KGHSH, CDR2 LQKENI, per germline. The CDR3 has 14 residues. The CDR3 is CASSRRDGNQPQHF. The CDR3 DNA is TGTGCCAGCTCACGACGTGACGGTAATCAGCCCCAGCATTTT. Combining the CDR3 with reference TRBV18 and TRBJ1-5 gives the whole variable domain NAGVMQNPRHLVRRRGQEARLRCSPMKGHSHVYWYRQLPEEGLKFMVYLQKENIIDESGMPKERFSAEFPKEGPSILRIQQVVRGDSAAYFCASSRRDGNQPQHFGDGTRLSIL.

V is TRBV25-1 and J is TRBJ1-4; 7 bases align to TRBD1. Germline CDR1 and CDR2: MGHDK and SYGVNS. The length of the CDR3 is 16 residues. V shed 5 bases, J shed 8 bases, and the junction held 14 bases outside the gene matches. The CDR3 reads CASSLGNRGYNEKLFF. As DNA, the CDR3 is TGTGCCAGCAGTTTAGGAAACAGGGGATATAACGAAAAACTGTTTTTT.

This chain connects TRBV25-1 to TRBJ1-4, with D maybe TRBD1 (5 bases). Germline V gene sequence: CDR1 MGHDK, CDR2 SYGVNS. The CDR3 runs to 15 residues. Trimming cost V 5 bases and J 8 bases, with 18 bases left between them. The CDR3 spells CASSPVEDSGEKLFF. CDR3 DNA: TGTGCCAGCAGTCCGGTGGAGGATTCAGGGGAAAAACTGTTTTTT.

This clonotype was recorded at least ten times. This chain joins TRBV2 and TRBJ1-2, with D maybe TRBD1 (6 bases). Germline CDR1 is SNHLY and CDR2 is FYNNEI. Trimming removed 6 bases at V and 8 bases at J, with 19 bases between. CDR3 length: 14 residues. Here the CDR3 reads CASSDRLVSRGYTF. For the CDR3, the DNA is TGTGCCAGCAGCGACAGGCTGGTCTCTAGGGGCTACACCTTC.

V is TRBV25-1 and J is TRBJ2-5; 11 bases map to TRBD2. The CDR3 sequence is 15 residues long. Germline V CDR1 and CDR2: MGHDK, SYGVNS. V lost 6 bases to trimming and J lost 4 bases; unmatched junction nucleotides: 7. CDR3 sequence (DNA): TGTGCCAGCAGCGCCGGACTAGCGGGTATAGAGACCCAGTACTTC. This translates into CASSAGLAGIETQYF.

The sample holds many counts of this clonotype. At one end, the junction sequence differs from germline, possibly due to a read error. The genes are TRBV5-1 and TRBJ1-1; D is uncertain. Germline CDR1 SGHRS, CDR2 YFSETQ. This CDR3 has 13 amino acids. Here the CDR3 DNA reads TGTGCCAGCAGCTTTCGTGGGAACACTGAAGCTTTCTTT. The encoded protein is CASSFRGNTEAFF.

By share of the sample, this clonotype is medium-sized. The chain links TRBV5-1 to TRBJ2-1, with TRBD1 matching 8 bases. The CDR3 spans 15 residues. V lost 3 bases to trimming and J lost 0 bases; unmatched junction nucleotides: 2. Germline CDR1 and CDR2: SGHRS and YFSETQ. The CDR3 DNA sequence: TGCGCCAGCAGCTCTACAGGGGGCTCCTACAATGAGCAGTTCTTC. Protein product: CASSSTGGSYNEQFF.

The gene calls are TRBV6-5 and TRBJ2-3; 7 bases map to TRBD1. The trim removed 3 bases at V and 2 bases at J, leaving 5 bases unmatched. CDR3 size: 15 residues. CDR1 is MNHEY and CDR2 is SVGAGI in the germline V gene. DNA of the CDR3: TGTGCCAGCAGTTATGGGACAGTCGTCACAGATACGCAGTATTTT. Translated: CASSYGTVVTDTQYF.

The chain uses TRBV24-1 and TRBJ2-7; 10 positions match TRBD2. V gave up 7 bases and J gave up 3 bases; unmatched junction bases: 11. The CDR3 is 16 residues long. CDR1 is KGHDR, CDR2 SFDVKD, per germline. CDR3 region: CATSSSSGRAVYEQYF. The CDR3 DNA sequence: TGTGCCACCAGCAGCTCGAGCGGGAGGGCAGTCTACGAGCAGTACTTC.

A word on this clonotype: The junction departs from germline at one end; a sequencing error may be responsible. V is TRBV25-1 and J is TRBJ1-4; the D is unclear. The CDR3 length is 14 residues. CDR1 is MGHDK, CDR2 SYGVNS, per germline. The DNA for the CDR3 is TGTGCCAGCAGACCCTCTTCTCCAAATGAAGAACTGCTTTTT. As protein: CASRPSSPNEELLF.